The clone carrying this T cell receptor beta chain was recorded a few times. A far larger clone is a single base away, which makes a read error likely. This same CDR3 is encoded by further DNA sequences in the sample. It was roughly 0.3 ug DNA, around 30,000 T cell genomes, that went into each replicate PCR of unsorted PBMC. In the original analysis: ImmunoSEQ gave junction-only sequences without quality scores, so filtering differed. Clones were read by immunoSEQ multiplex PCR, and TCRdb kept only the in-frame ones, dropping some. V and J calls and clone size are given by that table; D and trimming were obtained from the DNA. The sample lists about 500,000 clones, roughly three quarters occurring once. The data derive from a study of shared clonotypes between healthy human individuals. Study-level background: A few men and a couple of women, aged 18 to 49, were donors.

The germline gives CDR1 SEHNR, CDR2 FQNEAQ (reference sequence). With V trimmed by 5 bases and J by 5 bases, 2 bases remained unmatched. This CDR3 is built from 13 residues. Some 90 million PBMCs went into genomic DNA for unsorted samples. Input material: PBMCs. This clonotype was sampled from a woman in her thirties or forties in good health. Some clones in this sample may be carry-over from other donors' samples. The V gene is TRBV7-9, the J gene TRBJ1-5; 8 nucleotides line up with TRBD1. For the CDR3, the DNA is TGTGCCAGCAGCCTACAGGGGGATCAGCCCCAGCATTTT. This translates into CASSLQGDQPQHF.